This T cell receptor (beta chain) was recovered during a study of CD8+CD57+ T cells in acquired aplastic anemia. This clonotype has just one count. TCR beta VDJ and CDR3 were profiled, and genomic DNA was the template. TCRdb reprocessed the reads with MiXCR, giving one entry per CDR3 protein. The table shows approximately 180,000 distinct CDR3 sequences, with about 60% occurring only once. It was patients with CD8+CD57+ cell expansion by flow cytometry who were chosen for sequencing. Sequencing was performed on sorted CD4+, CD8+, or CD8+CD57+ T cells (not recorded which) from PBMCs. This clonotype originated in a human donor with aplastic anemia.

In nucleotides, the CDR3 is TGTGCCAGCAGCTTGGTGGGGGGGGACGAGCAGTACTTC. Translation gives CASSLVGGDEQYF. The gene calls are TRBV7-3 and TRBJ2-7; 7 nucleotides match TRBD2. Per the germline V gene, CDR1 is SGHTA and CDR2 is FQGTGA. V gave up 3 bases and J gave up 5 bases; unmatched junction bases: 4. CDR3 length: 13 residues.